Listed here is a single T cell receptor (beta chain). The target antigen is unknown. These data belong to a study of blood T cells in healthy people across ages. Regarding the study as a whole: Age showed a roughly linear inverse relationship with TCR beta diversity per million T cells. Expanded clonotype shifts may have been confounded, as the donors had an unknown CMV status.

Combining a sample-barcoded 5' primer with a J-beta primer mix, a second PCR ran for roughly 6 to 12 cycles. Every cDNA was tagged by a template-switch adaptor with 12 random nucleotides. TCRdb ran MiXCR on the 5' RACE reads and lists one entry per CDR3 protein. The sample has 1.5 million to 2 million distinct CDR3 sequences; less than 50% are singletons. The origin of this receptor is a woman aged 40 to 50 in good health. Sequenced sample: blood.

Here the CDR3 DNA reads TGTGCCAGCAGTGCGGAGGGGTCTGGGGGCTACACCTTC. Translation: CASSAEGSGGYTF. V is TRBV2 and J is TRBJ1-2, with D possibly TRBD1 on 5 matching bases. The germline V gene has CDR1 SNHLY and CDR2 FYNNEI. The length of the CDR3 is 13 residues. Trimming left V 4 bases short and J 8 bases short, with 14 bases between. Complete variable domain (other parts from reference TRBV2 and TRBJ1-2): EPEVTQTPSHQVTQMGQEVILRCVPISNHLYFYWYRQILGQKVEFLVSFYNNEISEKSEIFDDQFSVERPDGSNFTLKIRSTKLEDSAMYFCASSAEGSGGYTFGSGTRLTVV.